Listed here are 14 T cell receptor beta chains from one sample, sequenced in a study of T-cell memory formation after mild COVID-19. Via MiXCR, TCRdb re-called the 5' RACE reads, giving one row per CDR3 protein. The sample shows 250,000 to 300,000 distinct CDR3 sequences, roughly 15% of them seen only once. Sequencing used PBMCs or a T cell subset sorted from them (not recorded which). The receptors here all came from a man between 18 and 35 years old who had mild COVID-19 (a few samples of this study predate the infection). Cell type and time point are not known.

This chain connects TRBV4-3 to TRBJ2-2, with D uncertain. V dropped 6 bases and J dropped 4 bases, with 12 bases sitting between them. CDR3 size: 14 residues. Germline V lookup: CDR1 LGHNA, CDR2 YSLEER. In DNA form, the CDR3 reads TGCGCCAGCAGTCCCTGGACGGCCACCGGGGAGCTGTTTTTT. Its protein is CASSPWTATGELFF.

This clonotype was observed a handful of times. The chain is built from TRBV2 and TRBJ2-3; no reliable D call. CDR1 is SNHLY and CDR2 is FYNNEI in the germline V gene. This CDR3 has 11 residues. V lost 5 bases and J 15 bases, leaving 15 bases between the germline ends. The CDR3 loop is CASSLPRGPYF. CDR3 bases: TGTGCCAGCAGTCTCCCCCGTGGTCCCTATTTT.

This clonotype came up a few times. The rearrangement joins TRBV4-1 to TRBJ1-4; 7 nucleotides agree with TRBD1. Germline CDR1 MGHRA, CDR2 YSYEKL. The CDR3 has 17 residues. J gave up 6 bases and V 4 bases, and 14 bases lay outside the gene matches. CDR3 loop: CASSLNVQGKFDEKLFF. In DNA, the CDR3 is TGCGCCAGCAGCCTAAACGTACAGGGGAAGTTTGATGAAAAACTGTTTTTT.

The genes are TRBV7-2 and TRBJ2-1; D might be TRBD1 (6 bases). V was clipped by 4 bases and J by 7 bases, with 11 bases between them. The CDR3 is 13 amino acids. Germline V gene data show CDR1 as SGHTA and CDR2 as FQGNSA. Here the CDR3 DNA reads TGTGCCAGCAGCTGGTACAGGGAGAATGAGCAGTTCTTC. Protein: CASSWYRENEQFF.

The rearrangement links TRBV6-2 or TRBV6-3 to TRBJ2-5, with D perhaps matching TRBD2 (5 bases). The CDR3 has 15 amino acids. With 4 bases removed from V and 5 bases from J, the gap between germline ends came to 17 bases. Germline assignment: CDR1 MNHEY and CDR2 SVGEGT. CDR3 nucleotides: TGTGCCAGCAGTTTAGCGTCTCTTCTAAAGGAGACCCAGTACTTC. It is translated as CASSLASLLKETQYF.

This clonotype was counted a few times. The chain joins TRBV7-9 to TRBJ1-5; no clear D. Germline CDR1 SEHNR, CDR2 FQNEAQ (reference sequence). The V end was cut by 3 bases, the J end by 1 base, with 7 bases between. The CDR3 totals 14 residues. CDR3 bases: TGTGCCAGCAGCTTGTTGGGGAGCAATCAGCCCCAGCATTTT. Translating it yields CASSLLGSNQPQHF. Full variable domain (rest looked up from reference TRBV7-9 and TRBJ1-5): DTGVSQNPRHKITKRGQNVTFRCDPISEHNRLYWYRQTLGQGPEFLTYFQNEAQLEKSRLLSDRFSAERPKGSFSTLEIQRTEQGDSAMYLCASSLLGSNQPQHFGDGTRLSIL.

Ten or more counts support this clonotype. This sequence joins TRBV5-1 and TRBJ1-1; D is uncertain. V lost 0 bases and J 7 bases, leaving 22 bases between the germline ends. The CDR3 sequence is 17 residues long. Germline CDR1 reads SGHRS; CDR2 reads YFSETQ. The CDR3 nucleotides read TGCGCCAGCAGCTTGGCCGCGGCAGCGGACCCGAGTGGTGAAGCTTTCTTT. This translates into CASSLAAAADPSGEAFF.

This chain joins TRBV6-1 and TRBJ1-5; D is undetermined. This CDR3 comprises 15 residues. Germline values: CDR1 MNHNS, CDR2 SASEGT. Trimming took 7 bases from V and 4 from J, leaving 17 bases between them. CDR3 sequence: CASTLLQSQNQPQHF. CDR3 in DNA: TGTGCCAGCACCCTACTCCAGAGCCAGAATCAGCCCCAGCATTTT.

The V and J genes are TRBV10-3 and TRBJ2-5; D is perhaps TRBD1 or TRBD2 (6 bases each). V gave up 3 bases and J gave up 2 bases, with 13 bases separating them. CDR1 is ENHRY, CDR2 SYGVKD, per germline. CDR3 size: 15 residues. As DNA, the CDR3 is TGTGCCATCAGTGATTCTAGGGGGGCTCAAGAGACCCAGTACTTC. Protein product: CAISDSRGAQETQYF.

The rearrangement uses TRBV7-2 and TRBJ1-2; 9 nucleotides agree with TRBD1. J gave up 4 bases and V 0 bases, and 6 bases lay outside the gene matches. Germline V gives CDR1 SGHTA, CDR2 FQGNSA. This CDR3 comprises 16 residues. CDR3 DNA sequence: TGTGCCAGCAGCTTAGCGGCGGGACAGGGCTCCTATGGCTACACCTTC. Translation: CASSLAAGQGSYGYTF.

This clonotype was picked up a small number of times. In DNA, the CDR3 is TGTGCCAGCAGTATTTCGACAGGGCGTTCCTACGAGCAGTACTTC. As protein: CASSISTGRSYEQYF. This sequence joins TRBV6-5 and TRBJ2-7; 7 bases are shared with TRBD1. This CDR3 is built from 15 residues. Germline loops: CDR1 MNHEY, CDR2 SVGAGI. V trimming: 5 bases; J trimming: 1 base; junction bases outside the gene matches: 8.

This clonotype was seen more than once but under ten times. The genes are TRBV12-5 and TRBJ2-2; maybe TRBD2 (6 bases). CDR3 length equals 15 residues. Trimming removed 5 bases at V and 5 bases at J, with 15 bases between. The germline gives CDR1 LGHNT, CDR2 FRNRAP. The CDR3 sequence is CASGDGTFGTGELFF. The DNA for the CDR3 is TGTGCTAGTGGTGACGGGACTTTTGGGACCGGGGAGCTGTTTTTT.

This clonotype was counted between two and nine times. The rearrangement links TRBV4-1 to TRBJ2-7; tentatively, D is TRBD1 or TRBD2 (5 bases each). Germline V CDR1 and CDR2: MGHRA, YSYEKL. The CDR3 is 15 residues long. The ends were cut back, 1 base at V and 4 bases at J, with 14 bases in the middle. Written as DNA, the CDR3 is TGCGCCAGCAGCCAAGGTGGGGCAGGACTGTACGAGCAGTACTTC. Its translation: CASSQGGAGLYEQYF.

V usage is TRBV5-1 and J usage is TRBJ2-3; TRBD1 matches at 9 bases. This CDR3 region has 15 residues. Germline V CDR1 and CDR2: SGHRS, YFSETQ. Unmatched junction bases numbered 6, after V lost 3 bases and J lost 4 bases. The CDR3 DNA is TGCGCCAGCAGCTACGGACAGGGGCAGGCAGATACGCAGTATTTT. It yields the protein CASSYGQGQADTQYF.